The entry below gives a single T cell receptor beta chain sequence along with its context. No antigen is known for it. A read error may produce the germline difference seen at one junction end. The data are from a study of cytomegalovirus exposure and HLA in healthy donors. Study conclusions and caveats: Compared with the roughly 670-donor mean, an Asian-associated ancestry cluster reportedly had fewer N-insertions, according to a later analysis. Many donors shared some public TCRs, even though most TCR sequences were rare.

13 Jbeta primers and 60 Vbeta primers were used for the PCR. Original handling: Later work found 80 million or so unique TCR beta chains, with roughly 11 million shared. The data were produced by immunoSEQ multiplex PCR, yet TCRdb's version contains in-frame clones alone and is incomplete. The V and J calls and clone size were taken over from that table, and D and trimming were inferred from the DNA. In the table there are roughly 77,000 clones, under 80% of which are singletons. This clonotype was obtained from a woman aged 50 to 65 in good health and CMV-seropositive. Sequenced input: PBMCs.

Here the CDR3 reads CSSSPRLASANEQFF. CDR3 DNA: TGTTCCAGCAGCCCCAGACTAGCGTCTGCAAATGAGCAGTTCTTC. V and J are TRBV7-9 and TRBJ2-1; 8 nucleotides align to TRBD2. The CDR3 spans 15 residues. CDR1 is SEHNR and CDR2 is FQNEAQ in the germline V gene (reference sequence).